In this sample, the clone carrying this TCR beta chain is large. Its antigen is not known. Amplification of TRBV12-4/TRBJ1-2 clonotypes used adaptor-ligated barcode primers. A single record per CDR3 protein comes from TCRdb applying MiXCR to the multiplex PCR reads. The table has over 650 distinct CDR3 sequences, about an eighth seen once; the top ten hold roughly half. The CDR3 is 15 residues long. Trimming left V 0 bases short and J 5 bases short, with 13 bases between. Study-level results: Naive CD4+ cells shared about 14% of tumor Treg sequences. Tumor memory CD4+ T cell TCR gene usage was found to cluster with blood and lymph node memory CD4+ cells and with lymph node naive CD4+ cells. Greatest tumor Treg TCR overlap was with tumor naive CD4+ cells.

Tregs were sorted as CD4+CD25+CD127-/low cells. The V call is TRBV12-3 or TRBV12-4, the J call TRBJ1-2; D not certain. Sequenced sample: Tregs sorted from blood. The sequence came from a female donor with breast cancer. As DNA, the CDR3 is TGTGCCAGCAGTTTAGCTGCCCGGGGAGGATATGGCTACACCTTC. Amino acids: CASSLAARGGYGYTF.